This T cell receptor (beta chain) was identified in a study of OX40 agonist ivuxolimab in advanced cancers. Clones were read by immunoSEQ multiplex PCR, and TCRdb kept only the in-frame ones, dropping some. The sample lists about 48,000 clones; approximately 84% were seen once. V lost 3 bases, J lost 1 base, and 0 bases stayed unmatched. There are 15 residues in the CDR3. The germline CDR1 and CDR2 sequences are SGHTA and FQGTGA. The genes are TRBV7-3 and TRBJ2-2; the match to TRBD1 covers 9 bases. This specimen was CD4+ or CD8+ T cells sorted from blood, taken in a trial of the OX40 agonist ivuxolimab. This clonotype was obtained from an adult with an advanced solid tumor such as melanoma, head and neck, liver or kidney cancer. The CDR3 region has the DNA TGTGCCAGCAGCTTGGGACAGGGGAACACCGGGGAGCTGTTTTTT. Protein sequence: CASSLGQGNTGELFF.